This T cell receptor beta chain emerged from a study of T cell repertoires in cytomegalovirus infection. Germline lookup yields CDR1 SEHNR and CDR2 FQNEAQ (reference sequence). The CDR3 runs 17 residues. With V trimmed by 5 bases and J by 1 base, 9 bases remained unmatched. About this clonotype: What it recognizes is unknown.

Via MiXCR, TCRdb re-called the reads, giving one row per CDR3 protein. The top ten hold roughly 13% of the sample, which has about 890,000 distinct CDR3 sequences, 31% seen once. This material consisted of cultured CD8+ T cells from PBMCs, taken from culture after CMV antigen stimulation. The receptor's source is a human donor in good health (CMV status not recorded). Some clones in this sample may be carry-over from other donors' samples. The gene calls are TRBV7-9 and TRBJ2-3, with 10 bases lining up with TRBD1. The CDR3 region is CASSLLGTGDRTDTQYF. The CDR3 DNA follows: TGTGCCAGCAGCCTCTTGGGGACAGGGGATCGCACAGATACGCAGTATTTT.